Listed below are T cell receptor beta chains from one sample, sequenced in a study of response to subunit inactivated influenza vaccine. In TCRdb, the RT-PCR reads were re-called with MiXCR into one record per CDR3 protein. The sample gives roughly 570,000 distinct CDR3 sequences, 13% of which show up once; 13% is in the top ten. The specimen was PBMCs from blood, collected roughly 48 days after vaccination. The source of these receptors is a man between 45 and 60 years old who received an inactivated influenza vaccine. CDR3s include the opening cysteine and the closing phenylalanine or tryptophan. Each record gives: D gene, J gene, clone size, V gene, CDR3 DNA, CDR3 protein. D genes are given only for firm matches. Some rows have no size entry. The others give once, few or many, or a class for an expanded clone.

TRBD1,TRBJ2-3,NA,TRBV7-2,TGTGCCAGCAGCTTAGTGGTCAGGGGGCCAGATACGCAGTATTTT,CASSLVVRGPDTQYF
TRBD2,TRBJ2-3,few,TRBV20-1,TGCAGTGCTGAAACCGGGACTAGCATGGATACGCAGTATTTT,CSAETGTSMDTQYF
TRBD2,TRBJ2-1,NA,TRBV12-3/TRBV12-4,TGTGCCAGCAGTCCTCCCCGGGACTACTACAATGAGCAGTTCTTC,CASSPPRDYYNEQFF
TRBD1,TRBJ1-2,NA,TRBV7-9,TGTGCCAGCAGCCCTAGGGGACAGGGGGACGCAGTATATGGCTACACCTTC,CASSPRGQGDAVYGYTF
TRBD2,TRBJ2-3,NA,TRBV5-1,TGCGCCAGCAGCTTGTCCGGAGCGGGGGGGTTCCCAGATACGCAGTATTTT,CASSLSGAGGFPDTQYF
NA,TRBJ1-2,few,TRBV19,TGTGCCAGTACCCCGGACGGCTTCTATGGCTACACCTTC,CASTPDGFYGYTF
NA,TRBJ2-5,few,TRBV15,TGTGCCACCAGCAGAGCCGCCAACGGCGGAGAGACCCAGTACTTC,CATSRAANGGETQYF
NA,TRBJ1-6,few,TRBV18,TGTGCCAGCTGCGGGGCAGTAAATTCACCCCTCCACTTT,CASCGAVNSPLHF
TRBD2,TRBJ2-1,NA,TRBV6-5,TGTGCCAGCAGCATGACTAGCGGGGGGTTGTACAATGAGCAGTTCTTC,CASSMTSGGLYNEQFF
NA,TRBJ2-3,few,TRBV5-1,TGCGCCAGCAGCCTTTGGGCAGAAGGCACAGATACGCAGTATTTT,CASSLWAEGTDTQYF
TRBD2,TRBJ2-3,NA,TRBV6-5,TGTGCCAGCAGTTATTCCGGCGGGGGGGCAGGAGCAGATACGCAGTATTTT,CASSYSGGGAGADTQYF
NA,TRBJ2-5,few,TRBV12-3/TRBV12-4,TGTGCCAGCAGTTTTTCCAGGCCCCAAGAGACCCAGTACTTC,CASSFSRPQETQYF
NA,TRBJ2-3,few,TRBV15,TGTGCCACCAGCAGAGCTTCAGGGTTCGCAGATACGCAGTATTTT,CATSRASGFADTQYF
TRBD1,TRBJ1-2,few,TRBV24-1,TGTGCCACCAGTGAGCCGGGACAGGGTCGTGGCTACACCTTC,CATSEPGQGRGYTF
NA,TRBJ2-1,few,TRBV9,TGTGCCAGCAGCGTAGATGGGGGGAACAATGAGCAGTTCTTC,CASSVDGGNNEQFF
NA,TRBJ2-7,NA,TRBV5-1,TGCGCCAGCAGCTTGGAGTCAGCCTCCTACGAGCAGTACTTC,CASSLESASYEQYF
NA,TRBJ1-3,many,TRBV7-2,TGTGCCAGCAGCTCGACAGGACCTGGAAACACCATATATTTT,CASSSTGPGNTIYF
NA,TRBJ2-5,few,TRBV5-1,TGCGCCAGCAGCTTGGAACGGGGCAGAGAGACCCAGTACTTC,CASSLERGRETQYF
TRBD2,TRBJ2-1,NA,TRBV29-1,TGCAGCGTTGTTTTCAGGACTAGCGTCTCCTACAATGAGCAGTTCTTC,CSVVFRTSVSYNEQFF
NA,TRBJ2-5,NA,TRBV12-3/TRBV12-4,TGTGCCAGCAGTTTAATGGGGGCCGGGGAGACCCAGTACTTC,CASSLMGAGETQYF
NA,TRBJ1-5,NA,TRBV4-1,TGCGCCAGCAGCCATCCACAGGGTGGTCAGCCCCAGCATTTT,CASSHPQGGQPQHF
NA,TRBJ1-1,NA,TRBV11-2,TGTGCCAGCAGCACAAATGGGGGGCAGACTGAAGCTTTCTTT,CASSTNGGQTEAFF
NA,TRBJ2-3,many,TRBV28,TGTGCCAGCAGCGTAGCGGCAAGCACAGATACGCAGTATTTT,CASSVAASTDTQYF
TRBD1,TRBJ2-7,few,TRBV7-2,TGTGCCAGCAGCTCGACAGGGACAGGGGGATACGAGCAGTACTTC,CASSSTGTGGYEQYF
TRBD1,TRBJ2-3,few,TRBV7-3,TGTGCCAGCAGCCAACAGGGGTTTGGCGATACGCAGTATTTT,CASSQQGFGDTQYF